The source of this T cell receptor beta chain is a study of blood T cell repertoires in COVID-19. Study in general: COVID-19 samples collected from the United States, Italy and Spain covered acute and convalescent phases. PBMCs, B-cell-depleted T cells, or T cells provided the cDNA or gDNA that made up the material.

Authors' methods: By means of reference gene primer amplification, nucleated cell counts were estimated. Clones were sequenced by immunoSEQ multiplex PCR, and TCRdb holds only the in-frame ones, with some missing. That table furnishes V, J and clone size, whereas the DNA furnished D and trimming. The top ten hold about 0.58% of the sample, which has about 190,000 clones, around 89% seen once. The source material was peripheral blood. The source of this sequence is a man aged 50-59 years with acute or convalescent COVID-19.

The CDR3, as DNA: TGTGCCAGCAGTTTACTGGACAGGGTTTCACCCCTCCACTTT. Residues: CASSLLDRVSPLHF. J is TRBJ1-6 and V is TRBV28; 8 bases are a match to TRBD1. CDR3 length: 14 amino acids. V trimming: 2 bases; J trimming: 9 bases; junction bases outside the gene matches: 3. In germline, CDR1 is MDHEN, CDR2 SYDVKM.